This record covers a single TCR beta chain. Its specificity is not known. The V end was cut by 0 bases, the J end by 0 bases, with 13 bases between. Germline lookup yields CDR1 SGHRS and CDR2 YFSETQ. The CDR3 is 17 amino acids. Once extracted for a subset, genomic DNA was divided evenly among several immunoSEQ plates. Method: immunoSEQ multiplex PCR; TCRdb's copy keeps in-frame clones and lacks some. The data contain some 1,900,000 clones, approximately 94% of them singletons. This entry is derived from a study of shared clonotypes between healthy human individuals. Study at large: The cohort comprised a couple of women and a few men. Their ages spanned 18 to 49 years.

The study, taken as a whole, reports: Four donors held roughly 5% of naive CD4 clonotypes in common.

CD45RO-negative, CCR7-positively selected cells formed the naive CD8 fraction, excluding terminally differentiated effector memory CD45RA+ cells. Adult donors, all healthy and HIV-negative, had no recent acute infections or vaccinations. The material sequenced was naive CD8+ T cells sorted from blood. The V call is TRBV5-1, the J call TRBJ2-1; tentative D call: TRBD2 (5 bases). The sequence was collected from a man between 18 and 29 years old in good health. In DNA form, the CDR3 reads TGCGCCAGCAGCTTGGTTGTCGGGGAACCCTCCTACAATGAGCAGTTCTTC. Encoded protein: CASSLVVGEPSYNEQFF.